The 23 T cell receptor beta chains reported below all come from one sample, sequenced in a study of blood T cell repertoires in COVID-19. TCRdb's copy holds only in-frame clones and misses some; the assay was immunoSEQ multiplex PCR. The sample yields about 40,000 clones, approximately 90% seen once. The sequencing sample was made of peripheral blood. These receptors were collected from a man aged 45-60 years in a cohort sampled during active COVID-19.

The chain couples TRBV7-9 to TRBJ2-7; TRBD1 matches 7 bases. V lost 1 base and J lost 2; bases outside the gene matches: 5. The V gene's germline CDR1 is SEHNR and CDR2 FQNEAQ (reference sequence). The CDR3 is 15 amino acids. The CDR3 is CASSLDPRGTYEQYF. The CDR3 DNA reads TGTGCCAGCAGCTTAGATCCCAGGGGGACCTACGAGCAGTACTTC.

V gene TRBV4-1 combines with J gene TRBJ2-2; 11 positions agree with TRBD2. This CDR3 is built from 16 residues. The V and J ends lost 3 bases and 3 bases, in that order; junction bases with no gene match: 3. Germline lookup yields CDR1 MGHRA and CDR2 YSYEKL. CDR3 DNA sequence: TGCGCCAGCAGCCACACTAGCGGGGGATACACCGGGGAGCTGTTTTTT. As protein: CASSHTSGGYTGELFF.

The chain employs TRBV28 and TRBJ2-3; D is perhaps TRBD1 (7 bases). CDR3 size: 16 residues. Germline lookup yields CDR1 MDHEN and CDR2 SYDVKM. Deletions cut 3 bases from V and 0 bases from J, with 13 bases between. DNA for the CDR3: TGTGCCAGCAGTTTCGCGGGGACAGCTAGCACAGATACGCAGTATTTT. This sequence encodes CASSFAGTASTDTQYF.

The V gene is TRBV11-3, the J gene TRBJ1-1, with D uncertain. Germline assignment: CDR1 SGHNT and CDR2 YENEEA. Trimming shortened V by 5 bases and J by 1 base, and 11 bases separated the two germline ends. The CDR3 consists of 14 residues. The CDR3 spells CASSGRTENTEAFF. The CDR3 region has the DNA TGTGCCAGCAGCGGTCGAACAGAGAACACTGAAGCTTTCTTT.

This clone turned up a few times. This chain connects TRBV10-1 to TRBJ1-2, with TRBD1 matching over 9 bases. V gave up 0 bases and J gave up 3 bases; unmatched junction bases: 2. Germline V lookup: CDR1 WNHNN, CDR2 SYGVQD (reference sequence). CDR3 length equals 15 residues. CDR3 loop: CASSESRTGDYGYTF. CDR3 DNA: TGCGCCAGCAGTGAGTCGAGGACAGGGGACTATGGCTACACCTTC.

V and J are TRBV7-9 and TRBJ1-1, with 10 positions matching TRBD1. The CDR3 is made up of 13 amino acids. Germline CDR1 SEHNR, CDR2 FQNEAQ (reference sequence). V shed 3 bases, J shed 11 bases, and the junction held 6 bases outside the gene matches. The CDR3 reads CASSFRDRGAAFF. The CDR3 nucleotides read TGTGCCAGCAGCTTCCGGGACAGGGGTGCGGCTTTCTTT.

V gene TRBV30 combines with J gene TRBJ2-3; TRBD2 aligns across 13 bases. CDR1 and CDR2 from the germline V gene are GTSNPN and SVGIG (reference sequence). The CDR3 has 16 residues. The V and J ends lost 5 bases and 2 bases, in that order; junction bases with no gene match: 7. The CDR3 loop is CAWDTGTSGVTDTQYF. CDR3 nucleotides: TGTGCCTGGGACACCGGGACTAGCGGGGTCACAGATACGCAGTATTTT. The full variable domain, rest sourced from reference TRBV30 and TRBJ2-3, is SQTIHQWPATLVQPVGSPLSLECTVEGTSNPNLYWYRQAAGRGLQLLFYSVGIGQISSEVPQNLSASRPQDRQFILSSKKLLLSDSGFYLCAWDTGTSGVTDTQYFGPGTRLTVL.

This clone came up once. This chain connects TRBV4-3 to TRBJ2-7; possibly TRBD2 for D (5 bases). Trimming removed 0 bases from V and 7 bases from J, with 13 bases in between. In germline, CDR1 is LGHNA, CDR2 YSLEER. The CDR3 length is 14 residues. CDR3: CASSQDWESGEQYF. As DNA, the CDR3 is TGCGCCAGCAGCCAAGATTGGGAGAGTGGTGAGCAGTACTTC.

This clone was counted a single time. The genes are TRBV5-4 and TRBJ1-1; 12 bases agree with TRBD1. V was pared by 4 bases and J by 6 bases, with 7 bases of the junction left unmatched. Per germline, CDR1 SGHNT and CDR2 YYREEE (reference sequence). The CDR3 loop spans 15 amino acids. This chain's CDR3 is CASSDGDRGRAEAFF. CDR3 bases: TGTGCCAGCAGCGATGGGGACAGGGGGCGCGCTGAAGCTTTCTTT.

The rearrangement joins TRBV19 to TRBJ2-7; TRBD1 is a possible D gene (5 bases). Germline CDR1 and CDR2: LNHDA and SQIVND (reference sequence). There are 13 residues in the CDR3. V dropped 2 bases and J dropped 7 bases, with 12 bases sitting between them. The CDR3 here is CASSIQGTREQYF. The CDR3 coding sequence is TGTGCCAGTAGTATACAGGGAACGCGGGAGCAGTACTTC.

V usage is TRBV29-1 and J usage is TRBJ2-3, with 12 bases lining up with TRBD1. J was trimmed by 5 bases and V by 8 bases; bases with no gene match: 5. The CDR3 is made up of 13 amino acids. The germline gives CDR1 SQVTM, CDR2 ANQGSEA. The CDR3 loop is CSPGTGGRDTQYF. The CDR3 DNA follows: TGCAGCCCTGGGACAGGGGGCAGAGATACGCAGTATTTT.

This clone was recorded once. This chain joins TRBV19 and TRBJ1-1; D remains ambiguous. This CDR3 is built from 14 residues. Germline V CDR1 and CDR2: LNHDA, SQIVND (reference sequence). The ends were cut back, 3 bases at V and 3 bases at J, with 11 bases in the middle. The CDR3 bases are TGTGCCAGTAGTATTGCGGGAAGTTACACTGAAGCTTTCTTT. This sequence encodes CASSIAGSYTEAFF. Variable domain in full (rest from reference TRBV19 and TRBJ1-1): DGGITQSPKYLFRKEGQNVTLSCEQNLNHDAMYWYRQDPGQGLRLIYYSQIVNDFQKGDIAEGYSVSREKKESFPLTVTSAQKNPTAFYLCASSIAGSYTEAFFGQGTRLTVV.

The chain is built from TRBV6-6 and TRBJ2-7; D call uncertain. From germline, CDR1 is MNHNY and CDR2 SVGAGI (reference sequence). Trimming cost V 2 bases and J 2 bases, with 4 bases left between them. The CDR3 sequence is 12 residues long. The CDR3 DNA reads TGTGCCAGCAGTTACACTACCTACGAGCAGTACTTC. Translation: CASSYTTYEQYF.

This chain links TRBV13 with TRBJ2-7; 7 bases match TRBD2. The junction had 12 bases not matched to a gene; V was cut back by 5 bases and J by 2 bases. The CDR3 runs 16 residues. Germline lookup yields CDR1 PRHDT and CDR2 FYEKMQ (reference sequence). Here the CDR3 DNA reads TGTGCCAGCAGCCCTTCGGGGGGACCCCGGGCCTACGAGCAGTACTTC. This translates into CASSPSGGPRAYEQYF.

The genes are TRBV5-4 and TRBJ2-5, with 8 bases aligning to TRBD2. This CDR3 is 16 amino acids long. V was pared by 4 bases and J by 5 bases, with 13 bases of the junction left unmatched. Germline values: CDR1 SGHNT, CDR2 YYREEE (reference sequence). The CDR3 coding sequence is TGTGCCAGCAGCCGGCCAGCGGGAGAAGGCCTGGAGACCCAGTACTTC. Protein product: CASSRPAGEGLETQYF. Variable domain in full (rest from reference TRBV5-4 and TRBJ2-5): ETGVTQSPTHLIKTRGQQVTLRCSSQSGHNTVSWYQQALGQGPQFIFQYYREEENGRGNFPPRFSGLQFPNYSSELNVNALELDDSALYLCASSRPAGEGLETQYFGPGTRLLVL.

The chain links TRBV11-2 to TRBJ1-6; D call uncertain. Germline CDR1 and CDR2: SGHAT and FQNNGV. Deletions cut 5 bases from V and 10 bases from J, with 24 bases between. The length of the CDR3 is 17 residues. The CDR3: CASSPSPYVRVGSPLHF. The DNA of the CDR3 is TGTGCCAGCAGCCCCTCGCCTTACGTACGGGTTGGGTCACCCCTCCACTTT.

The DNA of the CDR3 is TGTGCCAGCAGCTTGCTTATGAACATTGAAGGCTACACCTTC. Translated, it gives CASSLLMNIEGYTF. V and J are TRBV5-6 and TRBJ1-2; D unclear. CDR1 is SGHDT, CDR2 YYEEEE, per germline. CDR3 length equals 14 residues. Trimming took off 1 base at V and 8 bases at J, with 15 bases between the two ends.

This clone has just a few counts. The J gene is TRBJ1-4, the V gene TRBV7-2; 8 nucleotides align to TRBD1. V was pared by 4 bases and J by 13 bases, with 5 bases of the junction left unmatched. CDR1 is SGHTA and CDR2 is FQGNSA in the germline V gene. The CDR3 has 12 residues. This CDR3 is CASSSDRVLLFF. CDR3 nucleotide sequence: TGTGCCAGCAGCTCGGACAGGGTCTTACTGTTTTTT.

The chain has TRBV18 and TRBJ2-1; 7 nucleotides line up with TRBD1. The CDR3 runs 15 residues. The germline CDR1 and CDR2 sequences are KGHSH and LQKENI. V lost 2 bases to trimming and J lost 3 bases; unmatched junction nucleotides: 4. The CDR3 sequence is CASSPDRVVYNEQFF. The CDR3 nucleotides are TGTGCCAGCTCACCAGACAGGGTGGTCTACAATGAGCAGTTCTTC.

The chain employs TRBV18 and TRBJ2-1; possible D gene TRBD1, 5 bases. Germline CDR1 and CDR2: KGHSH and LQKENI. Deletions cut 8 bases from V and 12 bases from J, with 14 bases between. This CDR3 is 11 amino acids long. The CDR3 sequence: CASAMDKRQFF. DNA of the CDR3: TGTGCCAGCGCGATGGACAAACGGCAGTTCTTC.

Note on this clone: No conserved phenylalanine or tryptophan is present at the end of the CDR3, so a read error is the likely explanation. The limits of the CDR3 on the DNA are not certain, so only TCRdb's listed CDR3 is given. The chain couples TRBV6-1 to TRBJ2-7; the table's D gene call, TRBD1, was not cross checked with the DNA. The CDR3 spans 14 residues, counting both ends. Germline V gives CDR1 MNHNS, CDR2 SASEGT. The CDR3 sequence: CASSEDPMGPVSSL.

The chain recombines TRBV7-9 with TRBJ2-3, with 11 bases that match TRBD2. From germline, CDR1 is SEHNR and CDR2 FQNEAQ (reference sequence). The CDR3 loop spans 11 amino acids. CDR3 loop: CATSGTDTQYF. The CDR3 DNA is TGTGCGACTAGCGGGACGGATACGCAGTATTTT.

This sequence joins TRBV11-2 and TRBJ1-3; 8 nucleotides match TRBD1. Trimming cost V 1 base and J 4 bases; bases outside gene matches: 6. Germline CDR1 and CDR2: SGHAT and FQNNGV. This CDR3 spans 16 amino acids. The CDR3 sequence is CASSLGPGGEGNTIYF. The DNA for the CDR3 is TGTGCCAGCAGCTTAGGACCAGGGGGCGAGGGAAACACCATATATTTT.